These T cell receptor beta chains were read from a single sample in a study of CD4+ T cells in melanoma. The protocol was immunoSEQ multiplex PCR, while the TCRdb copy is restricted to in-frame clones and leaves out a portion. The data hold 20,000 to 25,000 clones, with about four fifths observed a single time. Sample: cells from a culture (not recorded whether cultured in vitro). The receptors derive from a human donor with melanoma. CDR3s include the opening cysteine and the closing phenylalanine or tryptophan. The order of the fields is clone size, J gene, V gene, D gene, CDR3 protein, CDR3 DNA. D genes are given only for firm matches. Where a row states a size, it is once, few, many or the class of an expanded clone; other rows omit it.

clone_size: .
j_call: TRBJ1-2
v_call: TRBV29-1
d_call: .
cdr3_aa: CSGRVPNYGYTF
cdr3_nt: TGCAGCGGACGAGTACCCAACTATGGCTACACCTTC

clone_size: .
j_call: TRBJ2-7
v_call: TRBV9
d_call: TRBD1
cdr3_aa: CASSPGLGQGLREQYF
cdr3_nt: TGTGCCAGCAGCCCTGGCTTGGGACAGGGGTTGCGCGAGCAGTACTTC

clone_size: .
j_call: TRBJ1-3
v_call: TRBV9
d_call: TRBD1
cdr3_aa: CASSVGQGARWGNTIYF
cdr3_nt: TGTGCCAGCAGCGTAGGACAGGGGGCACGGTGGGGAAACACCATATATTTT

clone_size: .
j_call: TRBJ2-2
v_call: TRBV5-6
d_call: .
cdr3_aa: CASSFTLTGELFF
cdr3_nt: TGTGCCAGCAGCTTTACACTCACCGGGGAGCTGTTTTTT

clone_size: .
j_call: TRBJ1-1
v_call: TRBV6-5
d_call: .
cdr3_aa: CASTLRQDYTEAFF
cdr3_nt: TGTGCCAGCACCTTACGACAGGACTACACTGAAGCTTTCTTT

clone_size: .
j_call: TRBJ2-1
v_call: TRBV11-3
d_call: .
cdr3_aa: CASSLSQGHNEQFF
cdr3_nt: TGTGCCAGCAGCTTATCACAGGGACACAATGAGCAGTTCTTC

clone_size: few
j_call: TRBJ1-1
v_call: TRBV7-3
d_call: TRBD1
cdr3_aa: CASSPQGARTEAFF
cdr3_nt: TGTGCCAGCAGCCCGCAGGGGGCGCGGACTGAAGCTTTCTTT

clone_size: .
j_call: TRBJ2-7
v_call: TRBV18
d_call: TRBD1
cdr3_aa: CASSHGTGRRGYEQYF
cdr3_nt: TGTGCCAGCTCCCATGGGACAGGCCGACGGGGCTACGAGCAGTACTTC

clone_size: .
j_call: TRBJ1-1
v_call: TRBV6-1
d_call: .
cdr3_aa: CASIEGPPSTEAFF
cdr3_nt: TGTGCCAGCATAGAGGGGCCCCCCTCCACTGAAGCTTTCTTT

clone_size: .
j_call: TRBJ1-2
v_call: TRBV7-2
d_call: TRBD1
cdr3_aa: CASSPRTGAASHYGYTF
cdr3_nt: TGTGCCAGCAGCCCCAGGACAGGGGCGGCCTCCCACTATGGCTACACCTTC

clone_size: .
j_call: TRBJ1-4
v_call: TRBV5-6
d_call: TRBD1
cdr3_aa: CASSNRQGDREKLFF
cdr3_nt: TGTGCCAGCAGTAATCGACAGGGGGATAGGGAAAAACTGTTTTTT

clone_size: .
j_call: TRBJ1-6
v_call: TRBV28
d_call: .
cdr3_aa: CASSLPRQVGHSPLHF
cdr3_nt: TGTGCCAGCAGTTTACCCCGACAGGTCGGGCATTCACCCCTCCACTTT

clone_size: .
j_call: TRBJ1-3
v_call: TRBV5-1
d_call: .
cdr3_aa: CASSLHSSSRDSLYF
cdr3_nt: TGCGCCAGCAGCCTACACTCTTCCAGCCGAGATTCCCTATATTTT

clone_size: few
j_call: TRBJ2-7
v_call: TRBV5-1
d_call: TRBD2
cdr3_aa: CASSFGTSGGVYEQYF
cdr3_nt: TGCGCCAGCAGCTTCGGGACTAGCGGGGGGGTATACGAGCAGTACTTC

clone_size: .
j_call: TRBJ2-1
v_call: TRBV9
d_call: TRBD1
cdr3_aa: CASSPRLRDRANEQFF
cdr3_nt: TGTGCCAGCAGCCCACGCCTCCGGGACAGGGCAAATGAGCAGTTCTTC

clone_size: .
j_call: TRBJ1-3
v_call: TRBV18
d_call: .
cdr3_aa: CASSPGADSGNTIYF
cdr3_nt: TGTGCCAGCTCCCCTGGCGCTGACTCTGGAAACACCATATATTTT

clone_size: .
j_call: TRBJ1-5
v_call: TRBV6-1
d_call: TRBD1
cdr3_aa: CASSPTGGTRQPQHF
cdr3_nt: TGTGCCAGCAGCCCTACAGGGGGAACCAGGCAGCCCCAGCATTTT